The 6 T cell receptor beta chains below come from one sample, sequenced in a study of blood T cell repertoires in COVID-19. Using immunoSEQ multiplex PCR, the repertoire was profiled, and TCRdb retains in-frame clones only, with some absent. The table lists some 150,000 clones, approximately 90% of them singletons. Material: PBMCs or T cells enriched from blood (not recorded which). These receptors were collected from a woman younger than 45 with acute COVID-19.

This CDR3 reads CAWSGQMNTEAFF. DNA of the CDR3: TGTGCCTGGAGTGGACAGATGAACACTGAAGCTTTCTTT. This rearrangement joins TRBV30 to TRBJ1-1; D might be TRBD1 (5 bases). Germline CDR1 is GTSNPN and CDR2 is SVGIG (reference sequence). This CDR3 has 13 amino acids. Between the trimmed V and J ends, which lost 1 base and 0 bases, there was a span of 6 bases.

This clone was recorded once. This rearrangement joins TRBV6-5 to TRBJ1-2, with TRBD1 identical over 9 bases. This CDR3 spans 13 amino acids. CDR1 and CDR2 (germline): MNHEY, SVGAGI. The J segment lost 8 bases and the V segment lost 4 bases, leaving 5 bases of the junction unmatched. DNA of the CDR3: TGTGCCAGCAGTTTACGGACAGGGGCCGGCTACACCTTC. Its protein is CASSLRTGAGYTF.

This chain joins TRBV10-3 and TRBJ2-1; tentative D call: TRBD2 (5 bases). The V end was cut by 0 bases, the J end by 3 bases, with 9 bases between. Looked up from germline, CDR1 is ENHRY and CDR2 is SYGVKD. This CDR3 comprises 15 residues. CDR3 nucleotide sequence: TGTGCCATCAGTGAGTCGGAAGCGGTCTACAATGAGCAGTTCTTC. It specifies CAISESEAVYNEQFF.

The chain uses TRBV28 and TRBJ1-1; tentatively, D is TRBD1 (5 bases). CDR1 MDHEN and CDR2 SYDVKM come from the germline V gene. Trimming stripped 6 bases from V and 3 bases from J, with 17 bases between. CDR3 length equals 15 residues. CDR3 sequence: CASSDPGGGYTEAFF. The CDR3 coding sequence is TGTGCCAGCAGCGACCCGGGGGGGGGTTACACTGAAGCTTTCTTT.

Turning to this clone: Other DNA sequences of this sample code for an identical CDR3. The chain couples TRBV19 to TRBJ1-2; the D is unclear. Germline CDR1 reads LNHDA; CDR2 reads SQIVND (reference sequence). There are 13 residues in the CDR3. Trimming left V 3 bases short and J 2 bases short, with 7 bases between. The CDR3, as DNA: TGTGCCAGTAGTATTCCGGGGAACTATGGCTACACCTTC. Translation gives CASSIPGNYGYTF.

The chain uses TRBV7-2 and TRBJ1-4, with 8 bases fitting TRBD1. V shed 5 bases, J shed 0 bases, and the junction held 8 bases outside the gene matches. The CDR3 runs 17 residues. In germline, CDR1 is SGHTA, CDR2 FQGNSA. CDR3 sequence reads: CASSPWTGPSTNEKLFF. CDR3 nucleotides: TGTGCCAGCAGCCCGTGGACAGGGCCATCAACTAATGAAAAACTGTTTTTT.